Included here is one TCR beta chain sequence, with context. This entry comes from a study of shared clonotypes between healthy human individuals. Clones were sequenced by immunoSEQ multiplex PCR, and TCRdb holds only the in-frame ones, with some missing. Among approximately 710,000 clones listed, 90% were seen once. CDR1 is LGHNA, CDR2 YSLEER, per germline. The CDR3 contains 17 residues. Trimming pared 1 base from V and 4 bases from J, leaving 17 bases between. The sequence derives from a man between 18 and 29 years old in good health. Some clones in this sample may be carry-over from other donors' samples. Sequenced material: memory CD8+ T cells from PBMCs. Subset specified: CD45RO+ cells pooled with CCR7-negative TemRA cells. The chain employs TRBV4-3 and TRBJ1-3, with D perhaps TRBD1 (6 bases). The CDR3 sequence is CASSQAPQGPSGNTIYF. CDR3 DNA sequence: TGCGCCAGCAGCCAAGCACCTCAGGGGCCGTCCGGAAACACCATATATTTT.